Below are 26 T cell receptor beta chains sequenced from a single sample in a study of blood T cell repertoires in COVID-19. This table comes from immunoSEQ multiplex PCR, and its TCRdb copy is limited to in-frame clones, with some not included. Of some 66,000 clones in the sample, roughly 82% were seen once. What was sequenced was peripheral blood. These TCRs come from a man aged 55-75 years with acute or convalescent COVID-19.

This clone was detected many times. V gene TRBV30 combines with J gene TRBJ1-2; the D gene is possibly TRBD1 (6 bases). The CDR3 runs to 14 residues. Trimming shortened V by 2 bases and J by 4 bases, and 14 bases separated the two germline ends. Germline values: CDR1 GTSNPN, CDR2 SVGIG (reference sequence). The DNA for the CDR3 is TGTGCCTGGAGTTCAGGGCAGGGGACCTATGGCTACACCTTC. Translated: CAWSSGQGTYGYTF.

This sequence joins TRBV14 and TRBJ2-3; 10 positions agree with TRBD2. Per germline, CDR1 SGHDN and CDR2 FVKESK. V was pared by 4 bases and J by 1 base, with 5 bases of the junction left unmatched. This CDR3 has 16 amino acids. Here the CDR3 DNA reads TGTGCCAGCAGCCCAAGCGGGGGGGCCGGCACAGATACGCAGTATTTT. It specifies CASSPSGGAGTDTQYF.

The CDR3 region is CASSSRQTGEQYV. Here the CDR3 DNA reads TGTGCCAGCAGCTCACGCCAGACAGGCGAGCAGTACGTC. This chain joins TRBV11-3 and TRBJ2-7, with a weak D call TRBD1 (6 bases). CDR3 length equals 13 residues. Between the trimmed V and J ends, which lost 4 bases and 6 bases, there was a span of 13 bases. CDR1 is SGHNT, CDR2 YENEEA, per germline.

The J gene is TRBJ2-3, the V gene TRBV29-1, with D possibly TRBD1 on 5 matching bases. This CDR3 is built from 13 residues. Trimming left V 1 base short and J 6 bases short, with 11 bases between. The germline CDR1 and CDR2 sequences are SQVTM and ANQGSEA. DNA of the CDR3: TGCAGCGTTGAAGTTGGCAGGGCGGATACGCAGTATTTT. It specifies CSVEVGRADTQYF.

This clone was seen a handful of times. V usage is TRBV7-2 and J usage is TRBJ1-1, with a tentative D call TRBD1 (5 bases). V gave up 2 bases and J gave up 5 bases, with 27 bases separating them. There are 19 residues in the CDR3. Germline V gene lookup returns CDR1 SGHTA and CDR2 FQGNSA. CDR3 sequence reads: CASSLLRGGVRIAPTEAFF. DNA of the CDR3: TGTGCCAGCAGCTTACTGAGGGGAGGAGTTCGGATCGCTCCGACTGAAGCTTTCTTT.

This clone has only one observation. The chain couples TRBV7-9 to TRBJ2-3; the D gene is possibly TRBD2 (6 bases). The CDR3 runs 16 residues. Germline V gives CDR1 SEHNR, CDR2 FQNEAQ (reference sequence). V lost 3 bases to trimming and J lost 2 bases, with 15 bases between them. Here the CDR3 reads CASSFRRGNLTDTQYF. In nucleotides, the CDR3 is TGTGCCAGCAGCTTTCGGAGGGGCAACCTCACAGATACGCAGTATTTT.

V usage is TRBV10-3 and J usage is TRBJ1-6, with TRBD1 matching over 8 bases. In germline, CDR1 is ENHRY, CDR2 SYGVKD. The CDR3 covers 17 residues. Trimming took 2 bases from V and 9 from J; bases not matched to a gene: 12. The CDR3 DNA follows: TGTGCCATCAGTGAGCGACCCGGACAGGGAAAAAGTTCACCCCTCCACTTT. Protein product: CAISERPGQGKSSPLHF.

The chain couples TRBV7-2 to TRBJ1-1, with D possibly TRBD1 on 5 matching bases. Germline CDR1 SGHTA, CDR2 FQGNSA. The CDR3 totals 17 residues. With 0 bases removed from V and 1 base from J, the gap between germline ends came to 15 bases. The CDR3 is CASSLALGGGKNTEAFF. In DNA form, the CDR3 reads TGTGCCAGCAGCTTAGCCCTTGGGGGGGGGAAGAACACTGAAGCTTTCTTT.

This clone has a count of ten or more. The chain is built from TRBV10-2 and TRBJ1-1; perhaps TRBD1 as D (5 bases). The CDR3 has 13 residues. Trimming removed 3 bases from V and 4 bases from J, with 9 bases in between. Per germline, CDR1 WSHSY and CDR2 SAAADI. CDR3 amino acids: CASSDMGGTEAFF. The CDR3 DNA sequence: TGCGCCAGCAGTGATATGGGGGGCACTGAAGCTTTCTTT.

This clone occurred once. The gene calls are TRBV5-5 and TRBJ2-5, with a tentative D call TRBD1 (7 bases). Trimming left V 4 bases short and J 4 bases short, with 14 bases between. This CDR3 spans 14 amino acids. CDR1 is SGHKS, CDR2 YYEKEE, per germline (reference sequence). The CDR3, as DNA: TGTGCCAGCAGCATCCAGGGGGGTCTAGAGACCCAGTACTTC. Translation: CASSIQGGLETQYF.

The chain joins TRBV2 to TRBJ2-3; TRBD1 matches 7 bases. With 7 bases clipped from V and 4 bases from J, the junction kept 5 bases outside the gene matches. The CDR3 runs 13 residues. The germline V gene has CDR1 SNHLY and CDR2 FYNNEI. The CDR3 DNA reads as TGTGCCAGCATCACAGGGGTGGCAGATACGCAGTATTTT. Protein sequence: CASITGVADTQYF.

This clone was recorded only once. V and J are TRBV12-5 and TRBJ1-1; TRBD1 might be the D (5 bases). This CDR3 is 15 amino acids long. V lost 3 bases to trimming and J lost 5 bases, with 16 bases between them. Germline-derived CDR1 and CDR2 are LGHNT and FRNRAP. The CDR3 DNA reads TGTGCTAGTGGTTTAACGGGGGGGTGGAAGACTGAAGCTTTCTTT. It specifies CASGLTGGWKTEAFF.

The chain couples TRBV4-3 to TRBJ2-1, with 8 bases lining up with TRBD2. The germline gives CDR1 LGHNA, CDR2 YSLEER. The CDR3 consists of 18 residues. The ends lost 1 base at V and 6 bases at J; junction bases unmatched: 14. This CDR3 is CASSQGGPGLVGVNEQFF. The CDR3 DNA reads as TGCGCCAGCAGCCAAGGGGGTCCGGGACTAGTCGGCGTCAATGAGCAGTTCTTC.

The genes are TRBV10-3 and TRBJ1-5; D perhaps matches TRBD1 (6 bases). The CDR3 runs to 14 residues. In germline, CDR1 is ENHRY, CDR2 SYGVKD. Trimming stripped 4 bases from V and 3 bases from J, with 10 bases between. CDR3 sequence: CAISVDRSNQPQHF. As DNA, the CDR3 is TGTGCCATCAGTGTAGACAGGTCCAATCAGCCCCAGCATTTT.

The chain employs TRBV7-2 and TRBJ1-6; D gene uncertain. Trimming took 2 bases from V and 7 from J, leaving 9 bases between them. The CDR3 totals 14 residues. Germline V lookup: CDR1 SGHTA, CDR2 FQGNSA. The CDR3 nucleotides are TGTGCCAGCAGCTTACAGGTTGGGAATTCACCCCTCCACTTT. It translates to CASSLQVGNSPLHF.

J is TRBJ2-2 and V is TRBV10-3; the D gene is possibly TRBD2 (5 bases). Trimming removed 5 bases at V and 4 bases at J, with 8 bases between. CDR1 and CDR2 (germline): ENHRY, SYGVKD. CDR3 length: 13 residues. CDR3 sequence: CAISSEGTGELFF. CDR3 nucleotide sequence: TGTGCCATCAGTTCCGAGGGCACCGGGGAGCTGTTTTTT.

The rearrangement uses TRBV6-1 and TRBJ2-1; 11 nucleotides match TRBD2. CDR1 and CDR2 (germline): MNHNS, SASEGT. The CDR3 extends over 20 amino acids. V shed 1 base, J shed 6 bases, and the junction held 17 bases outside the gene matches. The CDR3 is CASSEELAGGRVLRRNEQFF. DNA of the CDR3: TGTGCCAGCAGTGAAGAGCTAGCGGGGGGCCGCGTCCTCAGACGCAATGAGCAGTTCTTC.

The chain links TRBV6-1 to TRBJ1-1; D ambiguous. Germline lookup yields CDR1 MNHNS and CDR2 SASEGT. Trimming left V 2 bases short and J 6 bases short, with 13 bases between. The CDR3 contains 14 residues. CDR3 bases: TGTGCCAGCAGTGAATCGCCGGGGAGGGCTGAAGCTTTCTTT. This translates into CASSESPGRAEAFF.

J is TRBJ1-5 and V is TRBV6-6; D unresolved. The V and J ends lost 4 bases and 4 bases respectively, with 11 bases between them. This CDR3 has 14 residues. Germline assignment: CDR1 MNHNY and CDR2 SVGAGI (reference sequence). This CDR3 is CASSSEGVNQPQHF. The DNA of the CDR3 is TGTGCCAGCAGTTCAGAAGGAGTAAATCAGCCCCAGCATTTT.

J is TRBJ1-1 and V is TRBV7-2; D is possibly TRBD1 (5 bases). The germline gives CDR1 SGHTA, CDR2 FQGNSA. There are 13 residues in the CDR3. Trimming pared 5 bases from V and 4 bases from J, leaving 11 bases between. The CDR3, as DNA: TGTGCCAGCAGCGTGACAAGGGGCACTGAAGCTTTCTTT. It codes for CASSVTRGTEAFF.

This clone came up a few times. V is TRBV6-2 or TRBV6-3 and J is TRBJ1-4, with D possibly matching TRBD1 (5 bases). The ends were cut back, 2 bases at V and 6 bases at J, with 7 bases in the middle. Germline V gives CDR1 MNHEY, CDR2 SVGEGT. There are 13 residues in the CDR3. In DNA, the CDR3 is TGTGCCAGCAGTTACCTCAGGGATGAAAAACTGTTTTTT. This encodes CASSYLRDEKLFF.

This chain joins TRBV5-5 and TRBJ2-1; perhaps TRBD2 as D (5 bases). The length of the CDR3 is 19 residues. Germline CDR1 and CDR2: SGHKS and YYEKEE (reference sequence). Trimming pared 0 bases from V and 2 bases from J, leaving 21 bases between. CDR3 nucleotides: TGTGCCAGCAGCTTGGATGTGTTGGAGGAGGCACCAACCTACAATGAGCAGTTCTTC. Translating gives CASSLDVLEEAPTYNEQFF.

This chain connects TRBV7-2 to TRBJ1-2, with D possibly matching TRBD1 (6 bases). Germline CDR1 SGHTA, CDR2 FQGNSA. This CDR3 comprises 16 residues. The V end lost 5 bases, the J end lost 6 bases, and 22 bases lay between the germline ends. CDR3 region: CASSDPQWGGGNGYTF. In DNA, the CDR3 is TGTGCCAGCAGCGACCCCCAATGGGGAGGGGGAAATGGCTACACCTTC.

The chain carries TRBV3-1 (or the pseudogene TRBV3-2) and TRBJ2-3, with 10 bases lining up with TRBD1. V shed 1 base, J shed 5 bases, and the junction held 3 bases outside the gene matches. This CDR3 is 15 amino acids long. Looked up from germline, CDR1 is LGHDT and CDR2 is YNNKEL (reference sequence). This chain's CDR3 is CASSQATGGGDTQYF. The CDR3 DNA sequence: TGTGCCAGCAGCCAAGCGACAGGGGGCGGAGATACGCAGTATTTT.

The gene calls are TRBV3-1 (or the pseudogene TRBV3-2) and TRBJ2-3; D might be TRBD1 (5 bases). Between the trimmed V and J ends, which lost 2 bases and 0 bases, there was a span of 9 bases. This CDR3 has 15 residues. Germline CDR1 LGHDT, CDR2 YNNKEL (reference sequence). The CDR3 is CASSQRGVSTDTQYF. The CDR3 nucleotides read TGTGCCAGCAGCCAAAGGGGCGTTAGCACAGATACGCAGTATTTT.

The gene calls are TRBV30 and TRBJ1-3; TRBD1 matches 8 bases. The CDR3 covers 15 residues. V lost 4 bases and J lost 2; bases outside the gene matches: 7. Germline loops: CDR1 GTSNPN, CDR2 SVGIG (reference sequence). The CDR3 protein is CAWITGGRAGNTIYF. CDR3 DNA: TGTGCCTGGATCACAGGGGGAAGAGCTGGAAACACCATATATTTT.